Listed below are T cell receptor beta chains from one sample, sequenced in a study of blood T cell repertoires in COVID-19. TCRdb's copy holds only in-frame clones and misses some; the assay was immunoSEQ multiplex PCR. The data contain about 250,000 clones, around 90% of them seen just once; the ten biggest clones take up about 1.6%. The sequenced sample consisted of PBMCs or T cells enriched from blood (not recorded which). These receptors were taken from a woman between 45 and 60 years old who had recovered from COVID-19. Each CDR3 is given with its conserved first and last residue. The D gene is left open where the match is weak. Some rows mark clone size as missing; the rest say once, few, many or name a class of expanded clone.

CDR3	DNA	D	length	size	V	J
CASSLGDLTGTYEQYF	TGTGCCAGCAGCTTGGGTGATCTCACAGGCACCTACGAGCAGTACTTC	.	16	.	TRBV5-4	TRBJ2-7
CASSPGGYYGYTF	TGTGCCAGCAGCCCAGGGGGCTACTATGGCTACACCTTC	TRBD1	13	.	TRBV12-3/TRBV12-4	TRBJ1-2
CASSSPPGGNTGELFF	TGTGCCAGCAGTTCCCCCCCGGGGGGAAACACCGGGGAGCTGTTTTTT	TRBD2	16	.	TRBV28	TRBJ2-2
CASSSPSGAGNTIYF	TGTGCCAGCAGCTCCCCTTCCGGGGCTGGAAACACCATATATTTT	.	15	.	TRBV5-4	TRBJ1-3
CAWSQGDHRGQYF	TGTGCCTGGAGTCAGGGGGACCACCGAGGTCAGTACTTC	TRBD1	13	.	TRBV30	TRBJ2-5
CASSLGATGFGTKNIQYF	TGCGCCAGCAGCTTGGGCGCGACAGGGTTCGGAACCAAAAACATTCAGTACTTC	TRBD1	18	.	TRBV5-1	TRBJ2-4
CAISAGTAAYEQYF	TGTGCCATCAGTGCCGGGACAGCAGCCTACGAGCAGTACTTC	TRBD1	14	.	TRBV10-3	TRBJ2-7
CASIPGSGYEQYF	TGTGCCAGCATTCCCGGGTCTGGCTACGAGCAGTACTTC	.	13	.	TRBV7-6	TRBJ2-7
CASSPMINQGALKAFF	TGTGCCAGTAGTCCCATGATAAACCAGGGGGCCCTGAAAGCTTTCTTT	TRBD1	16	once	TRBV19	TRBJ1-1
CAWGAGATTNEKLFF	TGTGCCTGGGGTGCTGGGGCGACCACTAATGAAAAACTGTTTTTT	.	15	.	TRBV30	TRBJ1-4
CASSLAGDVEQYF	TGTGCCAGCAGCTTAGCGGGAGATGTCGAGCAGTACTTC	TRBD2	13	.	TRBV7-3	TRBJ2-7
CAIRPPGPPGGGYTF	TGTGCCATCAGACCACCAGGCCCCCCGGGCGGGGGCTACACCTTC	.	15	.	TRBV10-3	TRBJ1-2
CASSPRQGLGTDTQYF	TGTGCCAGCAGTCCCCGACAGGGTTTGGGCACAGATACGCAGTATTTT	TRBD1	16	once	TRBV28	TRBJ2-3
CASSSGREKLFF	TGTGCCAGCAGTTCCGGGAGGGAAAAACTGTTTTTT	.	12	.	TRBV2	TRBJ1-4
CARPGRDNEKLFF	TGTGCCAGACCCGGGCGGGATAATGAAAAACTGTTTTTT	.	13	.	TRBV25-1	TRBJ1-4
CASSWGLAGEETQYF	TGCGCCAGCAGCTGGGGACTAGCGGGAGAGGAGACCCAGTACTTC	TRBD2	15	.	TRBV5-1	TRBJ2-5
CASSTRPGRGGAYGYTF	TGTGCCAGTAGTACCCGCCCCGGCAGGGGTGGGGCCTATGGCTACACCTTC	.	17	.	TRBV19	TRBJ1-2
CASSLGQDDEQYF	TGTGCCAGCTCACTCGGACAGGACGACGAGCAGTACTTC	TRBD1	13	.	TRBV18	TRBJ2-7
CASTTGTFGTQYF	TGTGCCAGCACCACAGGGACCTTCGGGACCCAGTACTTC	.	13	.	TRBV12-3/TRBV12-4	TRBJ2-5
CASSPGTGWAEAFF	TGTGCCAGCAGCCCAGGGACAGGGTGGGCTGAAGCTTTCTTT	TRBD1	14	.	TRBV28	TRBJ1-1
CASSQDGTGSVNNEQFF	TGCGCCAGCAGCCAAGACGGGACAGGGTCAGTCAACAATGAGCAGTTCTTC	TRBD1	17	.	TRBV4-1	TRBJ2-1
CASTQGATGNQPQHF	TGTGCCAGCACGCAGGGGGCAACTGGCAATCAGCCCCAGCATTTT	TRBD1	15	.	TRBV19	TRBJ1-5
CASSLYRSSGSSTGELFF	TGTGCCAGCAGCTTATATCGGAGTAGCGGGAGTAGTACCGGGGAGCTGTTTTTT	TRBD2	18	.	TRBV7-6	TRBJ2-2
CASSVELAGAETQYF	TGTGCCAGCAGCGTAGAACTAGCGGGAGCCGAGACCCAGTACTTC	TRBD2	15	.	TRBV9	TRBJ2-5
CASSVGLAGVDEQFF	TGCGCCAGCAGCGTGGGACTAGCGGGAGTGGATGAGCAGTTCTTC	TRBD2	15	.	TRBV5-1	TRBJ2-1
CASSLVGVGTEAFF	TGTGCCAGCAGCTTGGTAGGGGTCGGGACTGAAGCTTTCTTT	.	14	.	TRBV5-6	TRBJ1-1
CASSQPGQGNTEAFF	TGTGCCAGCAGCCAACCGGGACAGGGTAACACTGAAGCTTTCTTT	TRBD1	15	.	TRBV28	TRBJ1-1
CASSPTVSGNTIYF	TGTGCCAGCAGCCCGACAGTCTCTGGAAACACCATATATTTT	.	14	.	TRBV5-4	TRBJ1-3
CSVVGLAGSPAGTQYF	TGCAGCGTTGTAGGGCTAGCGGGTTCTCCGGCGGGTACCCAGTACTTC	TRBD2	16	many	TRBV29-1	TRBJ2-5
CASSPDGGSYEQYF	TGTGCCAGCAGCCCAGACGGGGGCTCCTACGAGCAGTACTTC	.	14	.	TRBV9	TRBJ2-7
CASSPQGSSPQHF	TGTGCCAGCTCACCCCAGGGATCCTCGCCCCAGCATTTT	.	13	.	TRBV18	TRBJ1-5
CASSRDGDTQYF	TGTGCCAGCAGCCGAGATGGAGATACGCAGTATTTT	.	12	.	TRBV9	TRBJ2-3
CSVAGVDFRGTDTQYF	TGCAGCGTTGCGGGGGTGGACTTTAGAGGCACAGATACGCAGTATTTT	.	16	.	TRBV29-1	TRBJ2-3
CASSDSGSLNHNEQFF	TGTGCCAGCAGTGATTCGGGGAGTCTAAACCACAATGAGCAGTTCTTC	.	16	.	TRBV27	TRBJ2-1
CASSPFAQLNTEAFF	TGTGCCAGCAGTCCTTTTGCACAGTTGAACACTGAAGCTTTCTTT	.	15	.	TRBV28	TRBJ1-1
CASSRRLAAQETQYF	TGTGCCAGCAGCCGAAGACTAGCGGCTCAAGAGACCCAGTACTTC	TRBD2	15	.	TRBV7-9	TRBJ2-5
CASSPDFYEQYF	TGTGCCAGCAGCCCGGACTTCTACGAGCAGTACTTC	.	12	.	TRBV5-5	TRBJ2-7
CASIPSGLYNEQFF	TGTGCCAGCATACCTAGCGGTCTCTACAATGAGCAGTTCTTC	TRBD2	14	.	TRBV27	TRBJ2-1
CASSRDRASEKLFF	TGTGCCAGCAGCCGCGACAGGGCGAGTGAAAAACTGTTTTTT	TRBD1	14	.	TRBV13	TRBJ1-4